This T cell receptor (beta chain) was sequenced for a study of regulatory T cells in long-lasting Graves disease. Study background: Graves' disease counted as persistent after over 5 years of antithyroid drugs with positive TSH receptor antibodies.

Time point in this sample: persistent/refractory GD, antithyroid drugs over 5 years with positive TRAb. RNA isolated from PBMCs was used to make the TCR library. This clonotype was found a few times. The antigen is not known. The CDR3 consists of 16 residues. Germline V CDR1 and CDR2: DFQATT, SNEGSKA (reference sequence). Trimming removed 0 bases from V and 5 bases from J, with 14 bases in between. iRepertoire HTBI primers and Arm-PCR of CDR3 regions built TCR beta libraries. TCRdb itself ran the multiplex PCR reads through MiXCR, one entry per CDR3 protein. The profile shows more than 300,000 distinct CDR3 sequences, roughly 21% of them singletons. Study observations and caveats: Favored usage of TRBV28, TRBJ1-2 and TRBJ2-5 was recorded in persistent disease. Among the persistent patients, roughly 2,500 public clonotypes were shared, more than the 950 to 1,000 shared among new patients.

The chain is built from TRBV20-1 and TRBJ1-6; D may be TRBD1 (5 bases). Sample: peripheral blood mononuclear cells (PBMCs), taken when the disease was refractory, from a patient treated with antithyroid drugs. The TCR comes from a female donor with Graves disease. The CDR3 DNA reads as TGCAGTGCTAGAGATCTAATCCAGGGAAATAATTCACCCCTCCACTTT. Its translation: CSARDLIQGNNSPLHF.